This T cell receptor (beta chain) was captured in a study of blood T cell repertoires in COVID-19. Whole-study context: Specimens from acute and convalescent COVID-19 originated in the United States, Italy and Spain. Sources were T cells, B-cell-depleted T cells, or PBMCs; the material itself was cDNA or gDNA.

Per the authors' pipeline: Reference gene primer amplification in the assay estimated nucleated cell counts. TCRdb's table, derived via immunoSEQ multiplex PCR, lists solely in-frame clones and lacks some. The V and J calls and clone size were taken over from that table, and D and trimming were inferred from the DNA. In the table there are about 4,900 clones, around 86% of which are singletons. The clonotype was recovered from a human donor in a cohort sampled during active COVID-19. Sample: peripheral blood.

The CDR3 DNA follows: TGCAGCGTGGACAGTGAAGCTTTCTTT. It is translated as CSVDSEAFF. The chain joins TRBV29-1 to TRBJ1-1, with D perhaps matching TRBD1 (6 bases). V shed 6 bases and J shed 7 bases, with 6 bases lying between them. The V gene's germline CDR1 is SQVTM and CDR2 ANQGSEA. The CDR3 totals 9 residues. Using reference TRBV29-1 and TRBJ1-1 for the parts outside the CDR3, the full variable domain is SAVISQKPSRDICQRGTSLTIQCQVDSQVTMMFWYRQQPGQSLTLIATANQGSEATYESGFVIDKFPISRPNLTFSTLTVSNMSPEDSSIYLCSVDSEAFFGQGTRLTVV.